These 24 T cell receptor beta chains were all obtained from the same sample, sequenced in a study of T cell responses to AZD1222 COVID-19 vaccine. Sequencing used immunoSEQ multiplex PCR; TCRdb keeps in-frame clones, though not all of them. There are more than 70,000 clones in the sample; approximately 90% occur only once, and 25% to 30% lies in the top ten. The sample consisted of peripheral blood, taken 28 days after the second AZD1222 dose. Every receptor here comes from an adult who received the AZD1222 COVID-19 vaccine.

The chain joins TRBV4-2 to TRBJ2-3; the D gene is possibly TRBD2 (6 bases). V lost 5 bases and J 3 bases, leaving 15 bases between the germline ends. The CDR3 has 15 residues. The V gene's germline CDR1 is LGHNA and CDR2 YNFKEQ. The CDR3, as DNA: TGTGCCAGCAGCGGGACTCCCGAAGGTACAGATACGCAGTATTTT. Its protein product is CASSGTPEGTDTQYF.

The chain recombines TRBV27 with TRBJ1-6; D is uncertain. Deletions cut 3 bases from V and 5 bases from J, with 8 bases between. Germline assignment: CDR1 MNHEY and CDR2 SMNVEV (reference sequence). CDR3 size: 14 residues. The CDR3 spells CASSFSSDNSPLHF. For the CDR3, the DNA is TGTGCCAGCAGTTTCAGCAGCGATAATTCACCCCTCCACTTT.

V is TRBV7-9 and J is TRBJ1-5, with 11 nucleotides matching TRBD1. The CDR3 runs 14 residues. J gave up 12 bases and V 1 base, and 5 bases lay outside the gene matches. Germline CDR1 SEHNR, CDR2 FQNEAQ (reference sequence). The CDR3 DNA sequence: TGTGCCAGCAGCTTAGGGGACAGGGGGAATCTCCAGCATTTT. Residues: CASSLGDRGNLQHF.

The V gene is TRBV19, the J gene TRBJ2-7, with 11 positions matching TRBD1. The CDR3 consists of 14 residues. Germline V gene sequence: CDR1 LNHDA, CDR2 SQIVND (reference sequence). V lost 7 bases, J lost 7 bases, and 9 bases stayed unmatched. CDR3 DNA sequence: TGTGCCAGTACCAGGACAGGGGGCTTCAGGGAGCAGTACTTC. Translated: CASTRTGGFREQYF.

The rearrangement links TRBV19 to TRBJ1-6; 9 bases fit TRBD1. V lost 5 bases, J lost 10 bases, and 3 bases stayed unmatched. This CDR3 has 13 amino acids. Germline V gives CDR1 LNHDA, CDR2 SQIVND (reference sequence). This CDR3 is CASSWDRVSPLHF. CDR3 sequence (DNA): TGTGCCAGTAGTTGGGACAGGGTATCACCCCTCCACTTT.

The chain employs TRBV9 and TRBJ2-3, with D tentatively TRBD2 (6 bases). Trimming took off 2 bases at V and 6 bases at J, with 16 bases between the two ends. Germline loops: CDR1 SGDLS, CDR2 YYNGEE. The CDR3 consists of 15 residues. The CDR3 loop is CASSVEAGWGDTQYF. The CDR3 DNA follows: TGTGCCAGCAGCGTCGAGGCGGGATGGGGGGATACGCAGTATTTT.

The chain employs TRBV4-2 and TRBJ1-3; TRBD1 aligns across 8 bases. V shed 2 bases, J shed 4 bases, and the junction held 7 bases outside the gene matches. CDR1 and CDR2 (germline): LGHNA, YNFKEQ. CDR3 size: 16 residues. This chain's CDR3 is CASSQIQGAKGNTIYF. The CDR3 nucleotides are TGTGCCAGCAGCCAAATTCAGGGGGCGAAAGGAAACACCATATATTTT.

The chain joins TRBV5-5 to TRBJ2-5, with D possibly TRBD2 on 5 matching bases. The V gene's germline CDR1 is SGHKS and CDR2 YYEKEE (reference sequence). V gave up 4 bases and J gave up 4 bases, with 17 bases separating them. The CDR3 totals 15 residues. The CDR3 spells CASSPEWVSGETQYF. The CDR3 DNA reads TGTGCCAGCAGCCCGGAGTGGGTCAGCGGAGAGACCCAGTACTTC.

This chain uses TRBV11-2 with TRBJ2-1; D possibly corresponds to TRBD2 (5 bases). Per germline, CDR1 SGHAT and CDR2 FQNNGV. CDR3 length: 13 amino acids. V lost 0 bases to trimming and J lost 10 bases, with 10 bases between them. The CDR3 here is CASSLERGREQFF. CDR3 in DNA: TGTGCCAGCAGCTTAGAAAGAGGGAGAGAGCAGTTCTTC.

The chain is built from TRBV5-1 and TRBJ2-2; tentatively, D is TRBD1 (5 bases). The germline CDR1 and CDR2 sequences are SGHRS and YFSETQ. The CDR3 contains 15 residues. The ends were cut back, 0 bases at V and 0 bases at J, with 6 bases in the middle. The CDR3 spells CASSLVGPNTGELFF. The CDR3 nucleotides read TGCGCCAGCAGCTTGGTGGGGCCGAACACCGGGGAGCTGTTTTTT.

V and J are TRBV7-3 and TRBJ2-7; the D is unclear. CDR1 SGHTA and CDR2 FQGTGA come from the germline V gene. V lost 4 bases to trimming and J lost 2 bases, with 9 bases between them. The CDR3 totals 13 residues. The CDR3: CASSSQTTYEQYF. CDR3 in DNA: TGTGCCAGCAGCTCCCAGACAACCTACGAGCAGTACTTC.

The rearrangement joins TRBV2 to TRBJ2-5, with D unresolved. Germline CDR1 reads SNHLY; CDR2 reads FYNNEI. Trimming removed 4 bases at V and 2 bases at J, with 5 bases between. The CDR3 contains 12 residues. CDR3 loop: CASSGEQETQYF. Written as DNA, the CDR3 is TGTGCCAGCAGTGGCGAGCAAGAGACCCAGTACTTC.

The chain recombines TRBV15 with TRBJ1-4, with D possibly matching TRBD1 (5 bases). The ends were cut back, 5 bases at V and 8 bases at J, with 12 bases in the middle. Per the germline V gene, CDR1 is LNHNV and CDR2 is YYDKDF (reference sequence). The CDR3 sequence is 13 residues long. The CDR3 coding sequence is TGTGCCACCAGCCGGGGACCCGCCGAAAAACTGTTTTTT. Translated: CATSRGPAEKLFF.

This chain uses TRBV28 with TRBJ1-1, with D maybe TRBD1 (6 bases). Germline CDR1 reads MDHEN; CDR2 reads SYDVKM. Trimming stripped 6 bases from V and 7 bases from J, with 15 bases between. CDR3 size: 13 residues. The CDR3 region is CASRPTGIIEAFF. CDR3 DNA sequence: TGTGCCAGCAGGCCTACAGGGATAATTGAAGCTTTCTTT.

The chain couples TRBV27 to TRBJ2-1, with a weak D call TRBD2 (8 bases). The V gene's germline CDR1 is MNHEY and CDR2 SMNVEV (reference sequence). The CDR3 is made up of 17 amino acids. V dropped 6 bases and J dropped 2 bases, with 20 bases sitting between them. The CDR3 region has the DNA TGTGCCAGCAGCCGGGAGGGGGACAGTAAAACCTACAATGAGCAGTTCTTC. This codes for CASSREGDSKTYNEQFF.

V and J are TRBV6-5 and TRBJ1-4, with D possibly being TRBD1 (6 bases). Trimming took off 8 bases at V and 6 bases at J, with 13 bases between the two ends. The germline gives CDR1 MNHEY, CDR2 SVGAGI. This CDR3 has 13 amino acids. The CDR3 reads CASGESGDEKLFF. In DNA, the CDR3 is TGTGCCAGCGGAGAATCAGGGGATGAAAAACTGTTTTTT.

The CDR3 reads CASSEAGLAGGGQETQYF. DNA of the CDR3: TGTGCCAGCAGTGAAGCTGGACTAGCGGGAGGTGGGCAAGAGACCCAGTACTTC. This sequence joins TRBV2 and TRBJ2-5; TRBD2 matches 14 bases. From germline, CDR1 is SNHLY and CDR2 FYNNEI. The CDR3 contains 18 residues. The V and J ends lost 0 bases and 2 bases, in that order; junction bases with no gene match: 5.

The V and J genes are TRBV5-1 and TRBJ1-1; D not resolved. The CDR3 covers 14 residues. Trimming left V 5 bases short and J 1 base short, with 12 bases between. The germline V gene has CDR1 SGHRS and CDR2 YFSETQ. The CDR3 DNA sequence: TGCGCCAGCAGTCGGCAGGCGACGAACACTGAAGCTTTCTTT. As protein: CASSRQATNTEAFF.

The genes are TRBV27 and TRBJ2-5; D gene uncertain. V gave up 5 bases and J gave up 3 bases, with 10 bases separating them. Germline V gene sequence: CDR1 MNHEY, CDR2 SMNVEV (reference sequence). The CDR3 sequence is 13 residues long. The CDR3 sequence: CASSVRWEETQYF. The CDR3, as DNA: TGTGCCAGCAGTGTTAGGTGGGAAGAGACCCAGTACTTC.

This rearrangement joins TRBV5-1 to TRBJ2-5; a possible D gene is TRBD2 (6 bases). CDR3 length: 15 amino acids. With 3 bases removed from V and 2 bases from J, the gap between germline ends came to 14 bases. Germline V gene data show CDR1 as SGHRS and CDR2 as YFSETQ. The CDR3 nucleotides read TGCGCCAGCAGCTCTCTAAAAGGAGGGCAAGAGACCCAGTACTTC. Its protein is CASSSLKGGQETQYF.

V is TRBV7-9 and J is TRBJ1-4; D is undetermined. V was pared by 5 bases and J by 0 bases, with 13 bases between. The germline V gene has CDR1 SEHNR and CDR2 FQNEAQ (reference sequence). CDR3 length equals 16 residues. The CDR3, as DNA: TGTGCCAGCAGCGACGCCGATTTTGCAACTAATGAAAAACTGTTTTTT. Amino acids: CASSDADFATNEKLFF. Full variable domain (remainder filled in from reference TRBV7-9 and TRBJ1-4): DTGVSQNPRHKITKRGQNVTFRCDPISEHNRLYWYRQTLGQGPEFLTYFQNEAQLEKSRLLSDRFSAERPKGSFSTLEIQRTEQGDSAMYLCASSDADFATNEKLFFGSGTQLSVL.

This chain uses TRBV30 with TRBJ2-7; 10 bases are shared with TRBD1. Germline loops: CDR1 GTSNPN, CDR2 SVGIG (reference sequence). This CDR3 has 16 residues. V was pared by 5 bases and J by 4 bases, with 14 bases of the junction left unmatched. The CDR3 region has the DNA TGTGCCTGGCTCCCGGTGGGGACAGGGGCTCTGTACGAGCAGTACTTC. Its translation: CAWLPVGTGALYEQYF.

The chain uses TRBV7-8 and TRBJ1-3, with 8 bases lining up with TRBD1. The V and J ends lost 1 base and 0 bases, in that order; junction bases with no gene match: 8. In germline, CDR1 is SGHVS, CDR2 FQNEAQ. This CDR3 has 18 amino acids. The CDR3 region has the DNA TGTGCCAGCAGCTTAGGAGGGGACAGGTCGAGCTCTGGAAACACCATATATTTT. It encodes CASSLGGDRSSSGNTIYF.

The rearrangement links TRBV30 to TRBJ1-5; 8 bases map to TRBD1. The CDR3 extends over 14 amino acids. CDR1 and CDR2 (germline): GTSNPN, SVGIG (reference sequence). V lost 0 bases, J lost 9 bases, and 7 bases stayed unmatched. The CDR3 sequence is CAWSVLDGQGPQHF. CDR3 coding DNA: TGTGCCTGGAGTGTACTGGACGGACAGGGGCCCCAGCATTTT.